This is a list of T cell receptor beta chains from one sample in a study of cytomegalovirus exposure and HLA in healthy donors. The protocol was immunoSEQ multiplex PCR, while the TCRdb copy is restricted to in-frame clones and leaves out a portion. The table shows about 83,000 clones, with about 81% occurring only once. Sequencing was performed on PBMCs. These receptors all come from a man between 60 and 75 years old in good health and CMV-seronegative. Each CDR3 is given with its conserved first and last residue. D genes are given only for firm matches. Clone size, where shown, is once, few, many, or a class for clones that have expanded.

d_call	v_call	j_call	clone_size	cdr3_nt	cdr3_aa
NA	TRBV2	TRBJ1-2	few	TGTGCCAGCAGTGAAGAGGGTCGAGGGAGTGGCTACACCTTC	CASSEEGRGSGYTF
TRBD1	TRBV6-6	TRBJ1-1	NA	TGTGCCAGCAGTTTGGACAGGGGGACTGAAGCTTTCTTT	CASSLDRGTEAFF
NA	TRBV30	TRBJ1-2	few	TGTGCCTGTCTGGGCATAAATTTAAACTATGGCTACACCTTC	CACLGINLNYGYTF
NA	TRBV7-3	TRBJ1-6	once	TGTGCCAGCAGCCCCTCCGGGACAACTAATTCACCCCTCCACTTT	CASSPSGTTNSPLHF
NA	TRBV6-1	TRBJ2-5	NA	TGTGCCAGCAGTGAAGAGGACGGAGGTCGAGCAAAAGAGACCCAGTACTTC	CASSEEDGGRAKETQYF
TRBD2	TRBV30	TRBJ2-1	NA	TGTGCCTCCGACCCTAGCGGGGGGGGAAGATCCTACAATGAGCAGTTCTTC	CASDPSGGGRSYNEQFF
NA	TRBV29-1	TRBJ2-1	NA	TGCAGCGTTGATAGTGCCTCCTACAATGAGCAGTTCTTC	CSVDSASYNEQFF
NA	TRBV19	TRBJ2-7	NA	TGTGCCAGTAGTGAGGGCGCAGGGAGGTCCTACGAGCAGTACTTC	CASSEGAGRSYEQYF
TRBD1	TRBV7-9	TRBJ1-1	NA	TGTGCCAGCAGGCCCCCACAGGGGTGGGACACTGAAGCTTTCTTT	CASRPPQGWDTEAFF
TRBD2	TRBV4-1	TRBJ2-3	NA	TGCGCCAGCAGCCAGCAGAACAGACTAGCGGACCTAAGGGGGAAGACAGATACGCAGTATTTT	CASSQQNRLADLRGKTDTQYF
NA	TRBV5-1	TRBJ1-1	NA	TGCGCCAGCAGCTTAGGCTTATACGGCAGGGGAACTGAAGCTTTCTTT	CASSLGLYGRGTEAFF
NA	TRBV5-1	TRBJ1-6	NA	TGCGCCAGCAGCTTTTCGGCAGGATATAATTCACCCCTCCACTTT	CASSFSAGYNSPLHF
NA	TRBV11-2	TRBJ2-7	NA	TGTGCCAGCAGCCGGCGGGGCGCGGGAACGGCATCCTACGAGCAGTACTTC	CASSRRGAGTASYEQYF
TRBD1	TRBV9	TRBJ2-6	NA	TGTGCCAGCAGCGTAGCTACGACAGGGGTGGGGTCTGGGGCCAACGTCCTGACTTTC	CASSVATTGVGSGANVLTF
NA	TRBV30	TRBJ2-5	NA	TGTGCCTGGAGTGTACAGGAGACCCAGTACTTC	CAWSVQETQYF
NA	TRBV7-8	TRBJ1-1	NA	TGTGCCAGCAGCCCCCGGGACTCCACTGAAGCTTTCTTT	CASSPRDSTEAFF
TRBD2	TRBV2	TRBJ2-2	few	TGTGCCAGCATGGCGAGGGCGGGGGGGCCGATCGGGGAGCTGTTTTTT	CASMARAGGPIGELFF
TRBD1	TRBV5-4	TRBJ1-1	NA	TGTGCCAGCAGCTCCCGGGACAGGGGGCGCCTGGGTAACACTGAAGCTTTCTTT	CASSSRDRGRLGNTEAFF
NA	TRBV14	TRBJ2-7	NA	TGTGCCAGCAGTCCCGGGGTAGCCACGATCTCCTACGAGCAGTACTTC	CASSPGVATISYEQYF
NA	TRBV18	TRBJ2-7	NA	TGTGCCAGCTCAAGTCAGGGGTTCACCTACGAGCAGTACTTC	CASSSQGFTYEQYF
NA	TRBV5-1	TRBJ2-5	NA	TGCGCCAGCAGCCCCGCGGGGAGCCAAGAGACCCAGTACTTC	CASSPAGSQETQYF
TRBD1	TRBV2	TRBJ2-7	NA	TGTGCCAGCACCGATGTGGGACAGGGCGCCTACGAGCAGTACTTC	CASTDVGQGAYEQYF
NA	TRBV27	TRBJ2-7	many	TGTGCCAGCAGTCAGGGCTGGGGTAGCTGGTACTTC	CASSQGWGSWYF
TRBD1	TRBV9	TRBJ2-5	NA	TGTGCCAGCAGCCTTGGACAGGGGTTTGAGACCCAGTACTTC	CASSLGQGFETQYF
NA	TRBV5-4	TRBJ1-3	NA	TGTGCCAGCAGCTTTGGCGCAGCGGCTGGAAACACCATATATTTT	CASSFGAAAGNTIYF
TRBD1	TRBV23-1	TRBJ2-1	NA	TGCGCCAGCAGTCCCAACGAGGGACAGGTCTCCTACAATGAGCAGTTCTTC	CASSPNEGQVSYNEQFF
TRBD1	TRBV5-1	TRBJ1-4	NA	TGCGCCAGCAGCTTGCGGGCGGGACAGGGTTCTGAAAAACTGTTTTTT	CASSLRAGQGSEKLFF
TRBD1	TRBV5-4	TRBJ2-2	NA	TGTGCCAGCAGCTTGATCAGGGGGCAGGACGGGGAGCTGTTTTTT	CASSLIRGQDGELFF
NA	TRBV7-2	TRBJ2-3	NA	TGTGCCAGCAGCTTAGGTCCGACTAGCAGGGGAGATACGCAGTATTTT	CASSLGPTSRGDTQYF
NA	TRBV2	TRBJ2-2	NA	TGTGCCAGCAAACTAGGAGCTTCCGGGGAGCTGTTTTTT	CASKLGASGELFF
TRBD2	TRBV7-8	TRBJ2-2	NA	TGTGCCAGCAGCTCTCCGGGGGGGACCGGGGAGCTGTTTTTT	CASSSPGGTGELFF